Below are 29 T cell receptor beta chains sequenced from a single sample in a study of blood T cell repertoires in COVID-19. Here immunoSEQ multiplex PCR was the method, and the copy in TCRdb shows in-frame clones only, minus some. This table has about 38,000 clones, about three quarters appearing once. Sequenced: peripheral blood. Receptors were obtained from a man in his sixties or seventies with COVID-19, enrolled during active disease.

The chain joins TRBV2 to TRBJ2-7; 8 bases map to TRBD1. V shed 7 bases, J shed 6 bases, and the junction held 11 bases outside the gene matches. This CDR3 comprises 14 residues. Per the germline V gene, CDR1 is SNHLY and CDR2 is FYNNEI. The CDR3 DNA reads as TGTGCCAGCAATCGACGGACAGGGAGAAGCGAGCAGTACTTC. Translation: CASNRRTGRSEQYF.

This clone has a handful of counts. The gene calls are TRBV6-4 and TRBJ1-4, with TRBD1 matching over 7 bases. The CDR3 consists of 12 residues. Germline V lookup: CDR1 MRHNA, CDR2 SNTAGT. Losses at the gene ends were 8 bases for V and 11 bases for J; bases not matched to a gene: 8. As DNA, the CDR3 is TGTGCCAGCGGGGACAGCGGGCGTAAACTGTTTTTT. It codes for CASGDSGRKLFF.

The V gene is TRBV6-2 or TRBV6-3, the J gene TRBJ1-1; D is possibly TRBD1 (6 bases). Germline-derived CDR1 and CDR2 are MNHEY and SVGEGT. The CDR3 spans 13 residues. V was cut by 6 bases and J by 6 bases, with 14 bases left in between. CDR3 amino acids: CASSEQRTAEAFF. In DNA form, the CDR3 reads TGTGCCAGCAGCGAACAACGGACAGCTGAAGCTTTCTTT.

The J gene is TRBJ2-7, the V gene TRBV4-2, with 9 bases lining up with TRBD1. V shed 2 bases, J shed 2 bases, and the junction held 7 bases outside the gene matches. Germline V lookup: CDR1 LGHNA, CDR2 YNFKEQ. The CDR3 totals 16 residues. The CDR3 is CASSQTGTGFAYEQYF. In nucleotides, the CDR3 is TGTGCCAGCAGCCAAACCGGGACAGGGTTCGCCTACGAGCAGTACTTC.

This clone turned up a few times. The chain combines TRBV6-6 with TRBJ1-2; 7 bases align to TRBD1. Trimming cost V 5 bases and J 3 bases; bases outside gene matches: 3. Germline V gives CDR1 MNHNY, CDR2 SVGAGI (reference sequence). The CDR3 contains 13 residues. CDR3 loop: CASSRQGDYGYTF. CDR3 coding DNA: TGTGCCAGCAGTAGACAGGGAGACTATGGCTACACCTTC.

The chain uses TRBV4-1 and TRBJ2-1, with D unclear. The CDR3 is 14 residues long. The germline V gene has CDR1 MGHRA and CDR2 YSYEKL. The V gene lost 2 bases and the J gene lost 9 bases, with 14 bases spanning the gap. The CDR3 loop is CASSQKERGGEQFF. In nucleotides, the CDR3 is TGCGCCAGCAGCCAAAAAGAGCGCGGCGGTGAGCAGTTCTTC.

The chain links TRBV18 to TRBJ2-7, with a tentative D call TRBD2 (6 bases). This CDR3 spans 15 amino acids. Per the germline V gene, CDR1 is KGHSH and CDR2 is LQKENI. V was pared by 3 bases and J by 4 bases, with 16 bases between. In DNA form, the CDR3 reads TGTGCCAGCTCACCGGCCCCGGGAGTAGAGTACGAGCAGTACTTC. It codes for CASSPAPGVEYEQYF.

This clone was seen many times. The V call is TRBV24-1, the J call TRBJ2-1; 7 bases are a match to TRBD2. CDR1 and CDR2 from the germline V gene are KGHDR and SFDVKD. The CDR3 consists of 16 residues. V lost 2 bases, J lost 7 bases, and 10 bases stayed unmatched. CDR3 loop: CATSDSVRVGGNEQFF. The CDR3, as DNA: TGTGCCACCAGTGATTCCGTACGGGTCGGGGGGAATGAGCAGTTCTTC.

The chain links TRBV28 to TRBJ1-2, with 7 bases lining up with TRBD1. V lost 4 bases to trimming and J lost 8 bases; unmatched junction nucleotides: 4. CDR3 length: 12 amino acids. CDR1 and CDR2 from the germline V gene are MDHEN and SYDVKM. CDR3 region: CASSSTGVGYTF. Here the CDR3 DNA reads TGTGCCAGCAGTTCCACAGGGGTCGGCTACACCTTC.

The chain combines TRBV29-1 with TRBJ2-2, with D possibly being TRBD1 (6 bases). The CDR3 runs 13 residues. V lost 6 bases and J 7 bases, leaving 15 bases between the germline ends. Per germline, CDR1 SQVTM and CDR2 ANQGSEA. In nucleotides, the CDR3 is TGCAGCGTACCGGGACATCGGGTCGGGGAGCTGTTTTTT. Translating it yields CSVPGHRVGELFF.

This chain links TRBV6-5 with TRBJ2-7, with D possibly TRBD1 on 6 matching bases. The CDR3 sequence is 14 residues long. Deletions cut 0 bases from V and 5 bases from J, with 11 bases between. CDR1 MNHEY and CDR2 SVGAGI come from the germline V gene. CDR3 residues: CASSYSGTQNEQYF. CDR3 nucleotides: TGTGCCAGCAGTTACTCGGGGACACAGAACGAGCAGTACTTC.

The chain links TRBV10-3 to TRBJ2-2; 7 nucleotides agree with TRBD1. The junction had 0 bases not matched to a gene; V was cut back by 7 bases and J by 4 bases. This CDR3 region has 12 residues. Per germline, CDR1 ENHRY and CDR2 SYGVKD. The CDR3 here is CAITGGTGELFF. DNA for the CDR3: TGTGCCATCACAGGGGGCACCGGGGAGCTGTTTTTT.

The chain carries TRBV11-2 and TRBJ2-5; 8 bases line up with TRBD1. The CDR3 loop spans 15 amino acids. Germline CDR1 and CDR2: SGHAT and FQNNGV. V lost 5 bases, J lost 4 bases, and 9 bases stayed unmatched. CDR3 DNA sequence: TGTGCCAGCAGCCCTGGGACAGGAAGTCGAGAGACCCAGTACTTC. Residues: CASSPGTGSRETQYF.

This clone appeared a few times. This sequence joins TRBV10-3 and TRBJ1-1, with 8 bases matching TRBD1. Germline V CDR1 and CDR2: ENHRY, SYGVKD. CDR3 length: 13 residues. V shed 10 bases, J shed 8 bases, and the junction held 12 bases outside the gene matches. Here the CDR3 reads CAKRDRSEGEAFF. The CDR3 DNA reads as TGTGCCAAACGGGACAGGTCTGAAGGGGAAGCTTTCTTT.

V is TRBV7-6 and J is TRBJ2-7; 14 nucleotides line up with TRBD2. CDR1 is SGHVS, CDR2 FNYEAQ, per germline. The CDR3 totals 15 residues. V gave up 5 bases and J gave up 5 bases; unmatched junction bases: 5. The CDR3 coding sequence is TGTGCCAGCAGCGCAGGGACTAGCGGGGGCAACGAGCAGTACTTC. It encodes CASSAGTSGGNEQYF.

The chain couples TRBV5-5 to TRBJ1-4; a possible D gene is TRBD1 (6 bases). This CDR3 spans 15 amino acids. Germline V gene data show CDR1 as SGHKS and CDR2 as YYEKEE (reference sequence). Trimming left V 3 bases short and J 5 bases short, with 14 bases between. CDR3 protein: CASSSSQGLNEKLFF. For the CDR3, the DNA is TGTGCCAGCAGCTCGTCACAGGGCCTAAATGAAAAACTGTTTTTT. The variable domain in full, with the rest retrieved from reference TRBV5-5 and TRBJ1-4, is DAGVTQSPTHLIKTRGQQVTLRCSPISGHKSVSWYQQVLGQGPQFIFQYYEKEERGRGNFPDRFSARQFPNYSSELNVNALLLGDSALYLCASSSSQGLNEKLFFGSGTQLSVL.

The chain carries TRBV4-1 and TRBJ1-4; D unclear. Per the germline V gene, CDR1 is MGHRA and CDR2 is YSYEKL. The CDR3 has 12 residues. V gave up 1 base and J gave up 7 bases, with 4 bases separating them. CDR3 amino acids: CASSQALEKLFF. Written as DNA, the CDR3 is TGCGCCAGCAGCCAAGCCCTTGAAAAACTGTTTTTT.

This clone was picked up a small number of times. The chain has TRBV2 and TRBJ2-3; 9 nucleotides agree with TRBD2. Germline CDR1 reads SNHLY; CDR2 reads FYNNEI. The CDR3 contains 12 residues. With V trimmed by 8 bases and J by 11 bases, 8 bases remained unmatched. The CDR3 coding sequence is TGTGCCAGCCGTGGTAGCGGGGGCCGGCAGTATTTT. It encodes CASRGSGGRQYF.

The V and J genes are TRBV9 and TRBJ1-6; 7 bases fit TRBD1. This CDR3 is built from 15 residues. Unmatched junction bases numbered 5, after V lost 4 bases and J lost 4 bases. Looked up from germline, CDR1 is SGDLS and CDR2 is YYNGEE. The chain's CDR3 is CASSTGQFYNSPLHF. The CDR3 DNA sequence: TGTGCCAGCAGCACGGGACAGTTTTATAATTCACCCCTCCACTTT.

This clone has a handful of counts. This sequence joins TRBV4-3 and TRBJ1-2, with TRBD1 as a possible D gene (6 bases). CDR3 length: 14 residues. V was trimmed by 3 bases and J by 3 bases, leaving 11 bases between them. The germline gives CDR1 LGHNA, CDR2 YSLEER. The CDR3, as DNA: TGCGCCAGCAGCCACTTACAGGGAGACTATGGCTACACCTTC. It encodes CASSHLQGDYGYTF.

V and J are TRBV18 and TRBJ2-5; 7 nucleotides align to TRBD1. This CDR3 spans 16 amino acids. Unmatched junction bases numbered 13, after V lost 5 bases and J lost 4 bases. Germline-derived CDR1 and CDR2 are KGHSH and LQKENI. The CDR3 spells CASSSSTGYGRETQYF. As DNA, the CDR3 is TGTGCCAGCTCATCCTCGACAGGGTACGGTCGAGAGACCCAGTACTTC.

V and J are TRBV19 and TRBJ2-7, with D tentatively TRBD1 (7 bases). Trimming took 6 bases from V and 0 from J, leaving 12 bases between them. From germline, CDR1 is LNHDA and CDR2 SQIVND (reference sequence). The CDR3 is 14 amino acids. In DNA, the CDR3 is TGTGCCAGTAGCGGGGGACAGAGCTCCTACGAGCAGTACTTC. It is translated as CASSGGQSSYEQYF. The whole variable domain, remainder taken from reference TRBV19 and TRBJ2-7, is DGGITQSPKYLFRKEGQNVTLSCEQNLNHDAMYWYRQDPGQGLRLIYYSQIVNDFQKGDIAEGYSVSREKKESFPLTVTSAQKNPTAFYLCASSGGQSSYEQYFGPGTRLTVT.

CDR3 residues: CASSLRVPYNSPLHF. The CDR3 DNA is TGTGCCAGCAGTTTACGGGTCCCCTATAATTCACCCCTCCACTTT. The chain uses TRBV27 and TRBJ1-6; D unclear. In germline, CDR1 is MNHEY, CDR2 SMNVEV (reference sequence). The CDR3 length is 15 residues. The ends were cut back, 2 bases at V and 2 bases at J, with 7 bases in the middle.

This clone has a handful of counts. This chain uses TRBV5-1 with TRBJ1-2, with 11 bases that match TRBD1. Germline V gene lookup returns CDR1 SGHRS and CDR2 YFSETQ. The CDR3 totals 14 residues. V lost 4 bases, J lost 7 bases, and 6 bases stayed unmatched. Written as DNA, the CDR3 is TGCGCCAGCAGCACAGGACAGGGGGCCGGTGGCTACACCTTC. As protein: CASSTGQGAGGYTF.

In this sample, this clone turned up a few times. This sequence joins TRBV7-3 and TRBJ1-6; 12 bases align to TRBD1. CDR3 length: 17 amino acids. J was trimmed by 5 bases and V by 6 bases; bases with no gene match: 8. Germline-derived CDR1 and CDR2 are SGHTA and FQGTGA. The CDR3 nucleotides read TGTGCCAGCAGACATCCGGGACAGGGGGCCGATAATTCACCCCTCCACTTT. This encodes CASRHPGQGADNSPLHF.

The J gene is TRBJ2-1, the V gene TRBV14, with D perhaps matching TRBD2 (5 bases). Looked up from germline, CDR1 is SGHDN and CDR2 is FVKESK. The CDR3 has 14 amino acids. Trimming removed 3 bases at V and 3 bases at J, with 9 bases between. This chain's CDR3 is CASSHELDYNEQFF. The CDR3 DNA sequence: TGTGCCAGCAGCCATGAACTAGACTACAATGAGCAGTTCTTC.

This rearrangement joins TRBV5-1 to TRBJ2-5; 12 bases match TRBD1. The V gene's germline CDR1 is SGHRS and CDR2 YFSETQ. V gave up 7 bases and J gave up 5 bases; unmatched junction bases: 9. This CDR3 spans 15 amino acids. The CDR3 DNA reads TGCGCCAGCTTCCGGGACAGGGGGCCGTGGGAGACCCAGTACTTC. It translates to CASFRDRGPWETQYF.

The V and J genes are TRBV6-5 and TRBJ2-5, with D unresolved. Germline V lookup: CDR1 MNHEY, CDR2 SVGAGI. The V end lost 2 bases, the J end lost 7 bases, and 11 bases lay between the germline ends. The CDR3 loop spans 13 amino acids. CDR3 in amino acids: CASSYGSSGTQYF. CDR3 nucleotide sequence: TGTGCCAGCAGTTACGGATCGTCGGGGACCCAGTACTTC.

The rearrangement links TRBV7-3 to TRBJ2-1, with TRBD2 matching over 11 bases. The ends lost 5 bases at V and 13 bases at J; junction bases unmatched: 7. This CDR3 is 13 amino acids long. Germline values: CDR1 SGHTA, CDR2 FQGTGA. The CDR3 protein is CASSVTSGGIQFF. CDR3 nucleotide sequence: TGTGCCAGCAGCGTTACTAGCGGGGGTATTCAGTTCTTC. Looking up the rest from reference TRBV7-3 and TRBJ2-1 gives the full variable domain: GAGVSQTPSNKVTEKGKYVELRCDPISGHTALYWYRQSLGQGPEFLIYFQGTGAADDSGLPNDRFFAVRPEGSVSTLKIQRTERGDSAVYLCASSVTSGGIQFFGPGTRLTVL.